The 21 T cell receptor beta chains given below trace back to one sample, sequenced in a study of regulatory T cells in long-lasting Graves disease. Indicated time point: newly diagnosed GD, antithyroid drugs for less than 3 months. PBMC-derived RNA was used for the TCR library. CDR3 regions were amplified by Arm-PCR using iRepertoire HTBI primers to build TCR beta libraries. TCRdb reprocessed the multiplex PCR reads with MiXCR, giving one entry per CDR3 protein. This table has hundreds of thousands of distinct CDR3 sequences, roughly 15% appearing once. These data were also filed under a second study, of T cells in Graves' hyperthyroidism and ophthalmopathy.

The source was peripheral blood mononuclear cells (PBMCs), collected at new diagnosis, from a patient treated with antithyroid drugs. The receptors were sampled from a woman in her thirties or forties with Graves disease.

Concerning this clonotype: It may be a read error: a sequence one base away is much more abundant. The rearrangement joins TRBV10-3 to TRBJ1-1; D remains unclear. CDR3 length: 13 residues. Germline CDR1 and CDR2: ENHRY and SYGVKD. V lost 7 bases, J lost 1 base, and 10 bases lay in between. The CDR3 region has the DNA TGTGCCATCAATTTGGATCGGAACACTGAAGCTTTCTTT. It specifies CAINLDRNTEAFF.

This clonotype turned up a few times. The chain is built from TRBV6-9 and TRBJ2-2; either TRBD1 or TRBD2 may supply D (6 bases each). CDR3 length: 20 amino acids. With 3 bases removed from V and 7 bases from J, the gap between germline ends came to 30 bases. Germline V gives CDR1 MNHGY, CDR2 SVAAGI. This CDR3 is CASSYGGQTPTQSNRGELFF. Here the CDR3 DNA reads TGTGCCAGCAGTTACGGGGGCCAAACACCGACACAATCGAACCGCGGGGAGCTGTTTTTT.

This clonotype was observed many times. This chain uses TRBV20-1 with TRBJ2-3; the match to TRBD2 covers 8 bases. The CDR3 sequence is 14 residues long. Germline V gene sequence: CDR1 DFQATT, CDR2 SNEGSKA (reference sequence). After removal of 4 bases from V and 2 bases from J, the junction contained 5 bases not matched to a gene. The CDR3 nucleotides are TGCAGTGCTACCGGAGCGGGGGACACAGATACGCAGTATTTT. This encodes CSATGAGDTDTQYF.

The CDR3 here is CSASGTSGPYEQFF. CDR3 coding DNA: TGCAGTGCAAGCGGGACTAGCGGGCCCTACGAGCAGTTCTTC. This chain uses TRBV20-1 with TRBJ2-1; TRBD2 matches 12 bases. This CDR3 region has 14 residues. J gave up 10 bases and V 6 bases, and 10 bases lay outside the gene matches. CDR1 and CDR2 from the germline V gene are DFQATT and SNEGSKA (reference sequence).

This clonotype was seen ten or more times. The chain couples TRBV15 to TRBJ1-1, with a possible D match to TRBD1 (5 bases). The germline V and J ends were trimmed by 2 bases and 1 base, with 11 bases remaining between them. The V gene's germline CDR1 is LNHNV and CDR2 YYDKDF (reference sequence). This CDR3 comprises 15 residues. The CDR3 coding sequence is TGTGCCACCAGCAGAACGGGACGGGAGAACACTGAAGCTTTCTTT. Its protein is CATSRTGRENTEAFF.

This clonotype showed up just a few times. This rearrangement joins TRBV4-1 to TRBJ2-1, with 10 bases fitting TRBD2. The CDR3 is 19 residues long. Germline V gives CDR1 MGHRA, CDR2 YSYEKL. Unmatched junction bases numbered 14, after V lost 0 bases and J lost 6 bases. In DNA, the CDR3 is TGCGCCAGCAGCCAAGATGGCGGAAGCCTAGCGGGAGTTCGCAATGAGCAGTTCTTC. Its translation: CASSQDGGSLAGVRNEQFF.

This clonotype was picked up many times. The chain combines TRBV29-1 with TRBJ1-1, with 10 bases identical to TRBD1. The CDR3 consists of 15 residues. The ends lost 7 bases at V and 3 bases at J; junction bases unmatched: 11. Germline V CDR1 and CDR2: SQVTM, ANQGSEA. The CDR3 nucleotides read TGCAGCGCGACCGTAGGACAGGGGGGGGACACTGAAGCTTTCTTT. It translates to CSATVGQGGDTEAFF.

In this sample, this clonotype turned up a few times. The chain uses TRBV28 and TRBJ2-7, with 9 nucleotides matching TRBD2. Germline values: CDR1 MDHEN, CDR2 SYDVKM. CDR3 size: 15 residues. V lost 2 bases to trimming and J lost 3 bases; unmatched junction nucleotides: 5. DNA for the CDR3: TGTGCCAGCAGTTTAGGGCGGGAGGGCCACTACGAGCAGTACTTC. Protein: CASSLGREGHYEQYF.

This clonotype turned up a few times. The gene calls are TRBV5-6 and TRBJ1-2; weak D call: TRBD1 (5 bases). The CDR3 is 15 amino acids. CDR1 is SGHDT and CDR2 is YYEEEE in the germline V gene. V shed 2 bases and J shed 5 bases, with 16 bases lying between them. The CDR3 sequence: CASSFHQGRRYGYTF. As DNA, the CDR3 is TGTGCCAGCAGCTTCCATCAGGGACGGAGGTATGGCTACACCTTC.

DNA for the CDR3: TGTGCCAGCAGCCGGGGGCAGGCCTTCGGTGTAGTAGAGACCCAGTACTTC. Residues: CASSRGQAFGVVETQYF. The chain joins TRBV7-9 to TRBJ2-5; D may be TRBD1 or TRBD2 (6 bases each). Trimming took 5 bases from V and 4 from J, leaving 23 bases between them. Germline loops: CDR1 SEHNR, CDR2 FQNEAQ (reference sequence). This CDR3 comprises 17 residues.

This clonotype was seen more than once but under ten times. V gene TRBV12-3 or TRBV12-4 combines with J gene TRBJ1-2; 12 bases agree with TRBD1. This CDR3 spans 15 amino acids. With 7 bases clipped from V and 4 bases from J, the junction kept 7 bases outside the gene matches. The CDR3 is CASTQGGQGAYGYTF. The CDR3 nucleotides are TGTGCCAGCACCCAGGGGGGACAGGGGGCCTATGGCTACACCTTC.

There are many counts of this clonotype. The chain carries TRBV12-3 or TRBV12-4 and TRBJ2-1, with 7 nucleotides matching TRBD2. This CDR3 has 15 amino acids. J lost 0 bases, V lost 6 bases, and 5 bases had no gene match. The CDR3 protein is CASRGTTGSYNEQFF. The CDR3 DNA reads TGTGCCAGCAGAGGGACTACGGGCTCCTACAATGAGCAGTTCTTC.

This clonotype was recorded at least ten times. The chain joins TRBV12-3 or TRBV12-4 to TRBJ2-1, with TRBD1 matching over 8 bases. The CDR3 runs to 12 residues. V shed 7 bases, J shed 6 bases, and the junction held 2 bases outside the gene matches. Here the CDR3 DNA reads TGTGCCAGCACACAGGGGGGCAATGAGCAGTTCTTC. It specifies CASTQGGNEQFF.

The table lists this clonotype with many counts. The chain has TRBV12-3 or TRBV12-4 and TRBJ2-7; the match to TRBD2 covers 10 bases. J gave up 2 bases and V 5 bases, and 3 bases lay outside the gene matches. The CDR3 has 14 residues. This chain's CDR3 is CASSKAGGAYEQYF. The DNA for the CDR3 is TGTGCCAGCAGTAAAGCGGGAGGGGCCTACGAGCAGTACTTC.

This clonotype was counted at least ten times. The chain employs TRBV12-5 and TRBJ2-3; D not certain. V was cut by 4 bases and J by 0 bases, with 8 bases left in between. The CDR3 covers 14 residues. Germline V gene sequence: CDR1 LGHNT, CDR2 FRNRAP. DNA of the CDR3: TGTGCTAGTGGTTATGTGACTAGCACAGATACGCAGTATTTT. Protein product: CASGYVTSTDTQYF.

J is TRBJ2-1 and V is TRBV29-1, with D uncertain. Germline CDR1 is SQVTM and CDR2 is ANQGSEA. V lost 0 bases and J 3 bases, leaving 6 bases between the germline ends. This CDR3 is 13 amino acids long. CDR3 nucleotide sequence: TGCAGCGTTGAAGATCTCCTCTACAATGAGCAGTTCTTC. Amino acids: CSVEDLLYNEQFF.

CDR3: CASSLPPGQLNTEAFF. CDR3 coding DNA: TGCGCCAGCAGCTTGCCCCCGGGGCAGTTGAACACTGAAGCTTTCTTT. The gene calls are TRBV5-1 and TRBJ1-1; D possibly corresponds to TRBD1 (5 bases). V was trimmed by 1 base and J by 0 bases, leaving 13 bases between them. The length of the CDR3 is 16 residues. Germline values: CDR1 SGHRS, CDR2 YFSETQ.

This clonotype was counted ten times or more. This sequence joins TRBV28 and TRBJ2-7; tentative D call: TRBD2 (5 bases). The CDR3 is 15 residues long. CDR1 is MDHEN and CDR2 is SYDVKM in the germline V gene. V lost 2 bases, J lost 4 bases, and 15 bases lay in between. This chain's CDR3 is CASSLAVSRAYEQYF. The CDR3 nucleotides read TGTGCCAGCAGTTTAGCAGTCTCGCGGGCTTACGAGCAGTACTTC.

The chain is built from TRBV6-2 or TRBV6-3 and TRBJ1-6; 7 nucleotides agree with TRBD1. The length of the CDR3 is 23 residues. The trim removed 0 bases at V and 0 bases at J, leaving 20 bases unmatched. Germline-derived CDR1 and CDR2 are MNHEY and SVGEGT. Here the CDR3 DNA reads TGTGCCAGCAGTTACTCACCCACTCTACTTGAGACACAGGGGAGCTCCTATAATTCACCCCTCCACTTT. Protein sequence: CASSYSPTLLETQGSSYNSPLHF.

This clonotype was seen ten or more times. This chain uses TRBV5-8 with TRBJ2-7; D may be TRBD2 (5 bases). CDR1 and CDR2 (germline): SGHTS, YDEGEE. Trimming removed 4 bases from V and 1 base from J, with 21 bases in between. This CDR3 is built from 17 residues. The CDR3 reads CASSKGYGGERSYEQYF. The CDR3 DNA follows: TGTGCCAGCAGCAAAGGGTACGGAGGCGAGAGGTCCTACGAGCAGTACTTC. The entire variable domain, with the rest obtained from reference TRBV5-8 and TRBJ2-7, is as follows: EAGVTQSPTHLIKTRGQQATLRCSPISGHTSVYWYQQALGLGLQFLLWYDEGEERNRGNFPPRFSGRQFPNYSSELNVNALELEDSALYLCASSKGYGGERSYEQYFGPGTRLTVT.

The rearrangement links TRBV7-2 to TRBJ1-5, with D tentatively TRBD1 (5 bases). Germline lookup yields CDR1 SGHTA and CDR2 FQGNSA. The CDR3 runs 16 residues. Trimming shortened V by 6 bases and J by 0 bases, and 15 bases separated the two germline ends. CDR3 sequence reads: CASSGAGLNSNQPQHF. CDR3 in DNA: TGTGCCAGCAGTGGGGCAGGCCTTAATAGCAATCAGCCCCAGCATTTT.